The T cell receptor beta chain under discussion was sequenced for a study of identical twins. The study, taken as a whole, reports: Beta out-of-frame sequences displayed a weaker excess of sharing between twins.

A universal primer site was added by template switching, and unique molecular identifiers were carried by the cDNA. TCRdb independently ran MiXCR on the 5' RACE reads; one entry per CDR3 protein. This sample carries roughly 720,000 distinct CDR3 sequences, about 18% of them seen once, and the ten largest clones take around 13%. This clonotype appeared a few times. Its target is unknown. Germline V gene data show CDR1 as LGHDT and CDR2 as YNNKEL (reference sequence). CDR3 length: 12 residues. With 1 base removed from V and 12 bases from J, the gap between germline ends came to 10 bases. These data are also associated with another study on T cells expressing NK-cell markers. That source adds: The study found dominant NKG2C+ clonotypes at 1.0-7.0% of CD8+ T cells in about six donors. The study found these clonotypes also leading the CD3+CD56-NKG2C+ fraction in several donors.

This TCR was recovered from a woman aged 18 to 35 in good health. The genes are TRBV3-1 and TRBJ1-5; D remains ambiguous. Sequenced sample: PBMCs. DNA of the CDR3: TGTGCCAGCAGCCAAGGACAACGTGGCCAGCATTTT. Amino acids: CASSQGQRGQHF.